These 14 T cell receptor beta chains came from one sample sequenced in a study of blood T cells in healthy people across ages. A sample-barcoded 5' primer and a J-beta primer mix were used in a second PCR of roughly 6 to 11 cycles. One entry per CDR3 protein, called by TCRdb with MiXCR from the 5' RACE reads. The sample shows roughly 800,000 distinct CDR3 sequences, over 45% of them seen only once. Sequencing used blood. Every receptor here comes from a young man in good health.

A note on this clonotype: One end of the junction does not line up with germline, which may come from a read error. The genes are TRBV20-1 and TRBJ2-4; 8 nucleotides match TRBD1. CDR1 and CDR2 from the germline V gene are DFQATT and SNEGSKA (reference sequence). This CDR3 spans 14 amino acids. The CDR3 region is CSASQGARGNSQYF. CDR3 bases: TGCAGTGCTAGCCAGGGGGCGCGGGGAAACAGTCAGTACTTC.

The chain has TRBV6-5 and TRBJ2-2; D remains ambiguous. Looked up from germline, CDR1 is MNHEY and CDR2 is SVGAGI. The V end was cut by 5 bases, the J end by 1 base, with 11 bases between. The CDR3 length is 15 residues. DNA of the CDR3: TGTGCCAGCAGTCGTGGGTTCCTGAACACCGGGGAGCTGTTTTTT. This encodes CASSRGFLNTGELFF.

V gene TRBV27 combines with J gene TRBJ2-7; perhaps TRBD2 as D (6 bases). This CDR3 is built from 15 residues. V gave up 3 bases and J gave up 1 base, with 13 bases separating them. Germline CDR1 MNHEY, CDR2 SMNVEV (reference sequence). In DNA, the CDR3 is TGTGCCAGCAGTTTCCGCGGGACGGAGTCCTACGAGCAGTACTTC. Translation gives CASSFRGTESYEQYF.

The gene calls are TRBV21-1 and TRBJ2-7; the tabulated D call, TRBD2, remains unverified against the DNA. TRBV21-1 is listed as a pseudogene. The CDR3 has 17 amino acids. The CDR3 DNA sequence: TGTGCCAGAAAAATCGCATTCCAGCGGGAGGGCCGTGACGAGCAGTACTTC. It codes for CARKIAFQREGRDEQYF.

This clonotype has only a few counts. The chain recombines TRBV2 with TRBJ1-5, with D uncertain. The germline gives CDR1 SNHLY, CDR2 FYNNEI. CDR3 length: 14 amino acids. The V end was cut by 2 bases, the J end by 6 bases, with 11 bases between. Here the CDR3 reads CASSESDGLQPQHF. DNA of the CDR3: TGTGCCAGCAGTGAAAGTGACGGGCTTCAGCCCCAGCATTTT.

The chain employs TRBV4-1 and TRBJ2-1, with 10 positions matching TRBD2. This CDR3 comprises 17 residues. Germline V gene lookup returns CDR1 MGHRA and CDR2 YSYEKL. J was trimmed by 0 bases and V by 3 bases; bases with no gene match: 5. CDR3: CASSHESGGGSYNEQFF. In DNA, the CDR3 is TGCGCCAGCAGCCACGAAAGCGGGGGGGGCTCCTACAATGAGCAGTTCTTC.

V and J are TRBV10-2 and TRBJ2-3; D remains unclear. Trimming removed 1 base from V and 0 bases from J, with 11 bases in between. This CDR3 is built from 16 residues. Looked up from germline, CDR1 is WSHSY and CDR2 is SAAADI. CDR3 region: CASSEFRAGSTDTQYF. As DNA, the CDR3 is TGCGCCAGCAGTGAGTTTAGGGCAGGCAGCACAGATACGCAGTATTTT.

The gene calls are TRBV7-9 and TRBJ2-3; D is unresolved. Germline CDR1 reads SEHNR; CDR2 reads FQNEAQ (reference sequence). The CDR3 runs to 12 residues. Trimming left V 6 bases short and J 6 bases short, with 10 bases between. In nucleotides, the CDR3 is TGTGCCAGCAGGTACCAAAGGGATACGCAGTATTTT. Protein product: CASRYQRDTQYF.

The V gene is TRBV7-2, the J gene TRBJ1-2, with D hard to call. This CDR3 spans 14 amino acids. Germline V gene lookup returns CDR1 SGHTA and CDR2 FQGNSA. The germline V and J ends were trimmed by 0 bases and 4 bases, with 9 bases remaining between them. CDR3 loop: CASSLASEIYGYTF. The CDR3 nucleotides read TGTGCCAGCAGCTTAGCGTCGGAAATCTATGGCTACACCTTC.

This clonotype was counted many times. The rearrangement joins TRBV7-2 to TRBJ1-5, with TRBD1 as a possible D gene (5 bases). V was trimmed by 4 bases and J by 4 bases, leaving 8 bases between them. The CDR3 contains 13 residues. CDR1 and CDR2 (germline): SGHTA, FQGNSA. The CDR3 sequence: CASSSQGNQPQHF. As DNA, the CDR3 is TGTGCCAGCAGCTCCCAGGGAAATCAGCCCCAGCATTTT.

The chain has TRBV12-3 or TRBV12-4 and TRBJ1-2, with D possibly matching TRBD1 (6 bases). The CDR3 is 14 amino acids. V was trimmed by 6 bases and J by 5 bases, leaving 16 bases between them. Here the CDR3 DNA reads TGTGCCAGCAGCCCGCGGGGGCAGGGTTATGGCTACACCTTC. Translating it yields CASSPRGQGYGYTF.

This clonotype was observed a handful of times. The rearrangement uses TRBV12-3 or TRBV12-4 and TRBJ2-3; D gene uncertain. This CDR3 is built from 15 residues. V shed 5 bases and J shed 0 bases, with 12 bases lying between them. This CDR3 is CASSRRTYSTDTQYF. The CDR3 DNA sequence: TGTGCCAGCAGTCGCCGGACCTATAGCACAGATACGCAGTATTTT.

The DNA for the CDR3 is TGTGCCATCAACCCAAACCCAGGACTAGCGGAAGGAACTTACAATGAGCAGTTCTTC. Translated: CAINPNPGLAEGTYNEQFF. This chain links TRBV10-3 with TRBJ2-1, with 10 bases that match TRBD2. CDR1 ENHRY and CDR2 SYGVKD come from the germline V gene. CDR3 size: 19 residues. The junction had 19 bases not matched to a gene; V was cut back by 7 bases and J by 4 bases.

The chain has TRBV20-1 and TRBJ2-3; 14 bases align to TRBD2. V lost 7 bases and J lost 2; bases outside the gene matches: 5. CDR3 length equals 15 residues. CDR1 and CDR2 (germline): DFQATT, SNEGSKA (reference sequence). CDR3 protein: CSVPGLAGVTDTQYF. For the CDR3, the DNA is TGCAGTGTCCCGGGACTAGCGGGGGTCACAGATACGCAGTATTTT.